The rows below give T cell receptor beta chains drawn from one sample of a study of memory CD4+ T cells and cytomegalovirus serostatus. This table comes from immunoSEQ multiplex PCR, and its TCRdb copy is limited to in-frame clones, with some not included. The sample lists some 52,000 clones, around 76% occurring once. Sequencing was performed on memory CD4+ T cells from blood. These receptors were obtained from an adult in good health and CMV-seronegative. Both conserved end residues are part of each CDR3. Fields, in order: clone size, J gene, V gene, D gene, CDR3 protein, CDR3 DNA. The D gene is left open where the match is weak. The size field is filled for only some rows; it gives once, few, many or a size class.

>NA|TRBJ1-3|TRBV5-1|NA
CASSFGVSGNTIYF
TGCGCCAGCAGTTTCGGCGTTTCTGGAAACACCATATATTTT
>NA|TRBJ1-1|TRBV6-5|NA
CASSLTPMNTEAFF
TGTGCCAGCAGTTTGACACCTATGAACACTGAAGCTTTCTTT
>NA|TRBJ2-1|TRBV5-1|NA
CASSWGTDYNEQFF
TGCGCCAGCAGCTGGGGCACCGACTACAATGAGCAGTTCTTC
>NA|TRBJ2-1|TRBV25-1|TRBD2
CASSEYGGTSGGNEQFF
TGTGCCAGCAGTGAATATGGTGGGACTAGCGGGGGCAATGAGCAGTTCTTC
>few|TRBJ2-7|TRBV6-5|NA
CASSYSNLGSYEQYF
TGTGCCAGCAGTTACTCGAATCTAGGGTCATACGAGCAGTACTTC
>NA|TRBJ2-7|TRBV29-1|NA
CSVEDPDEQYF
TGCAGCGTCGAAGACCCGGACGAGCAGTACTTC
>once|TRBJ2-2|TRBV7-2|NA
CASSSRHSGELFF
TGTGCCAGCAGCTCACGGCATTCCGGGGAGCTGTTTTTT
>NA|TRBJ2-1|TRBV19|TRBD1
CASSIGTVSYNEQFF
TGTGCCAGTAGTATCGGGACAGTCAGTTACAATGAGCAGTTCTTC
>NA|TRBJ2-3|TRBV28|TRBD2
CASSIRLAGTDTQYF
TGTGCCAGCAGCATTCGGCTAGCGGGGACAGATACGCAGTATTTT
>NA|TRBJ1-6|TRBV4-3|NA
CASSQDWNSPLHF
TGCGCCAGCAGCCAAGATTGGAATTCACCCCTCCACTTT
>few|TRBJ1-1|TRBV9|NA
CASSVEGHTEAFF
TGTGCCAGCAGCGTCGAGGGGCACACTGAAGCTTTCTTT
>NA|TRBJ2-1|TRBV4-1|NA
CASSQVQVGRNEQFF
TGCGCCAGCAGCCAAGTCCAGGTGGGCCGGAATGAGCAGTTCTTC
>NA|TRBJ1-4|TRBV2|NA
CASSGYRGNNEKLFF
TGTGCCAGCAGCGGGTATAGGGGGAATAATGAAAAACTGTTTTTT
>once|TRBJ2-3|TRBV6-6|TRBD2
CASSQTSGSTDTQYF
TGTGCCAGCAGTCAGACTAGCGGATCCACAGATACGCAGTATTTT
>NA|TRBJ2-7|TRBV7-2|NA
CASSSAVAYEQYF
TGTGCCAGCAGCTCAGCGGTGGCCTACGAGCAGTACTTC
>NA|TRBJ1-2|TRBV6-6|NA
CASSYPGTANYGYTF
TGTGCCAGCAGTTACCCCGGGACGGCTAACTATGGCTACACCTTC
>NA|TRBJ2-5|TRBV5-8|TRBD1
CASSLGLDRGKTQYF
TGTGCCAGCAGCTTGGGGCTAGACAGGGGGAAGACCCAGTACTTC
>NA|TRBJ1-2|TRBV6-1|TRBD1
CASSEPGQGPGGNGYTF
TGTGCCAGCAGTGAACCGGGACAGGGGCCCGGAGGGAATGGCTACACCTTC
>few|TRBJ1-1|TRBV30|NA
CAWSPGKNTEAFF
TGTGCCTGGAGCCCGGGGAAGAACACTGAAGCTTTCTTT
>NA|TRBJ1-2|TRBV19|TRBD1
CASWTGEGYTF
TGTGCCTCTTGGACAGGAGAAGGCTACACCTTC
>NA|TRBJ2-7|TRBV6-1|NA
CASRDEQFGEQYF
TGTGCCAGCAGGGACGAACAATTTGGGGAGCAGTACTTC
>NA|TRBJ2-5|TRBV7-9|TRBD2
CASSPPGRGGETQYF
TGTGCCAGCAGCCCCCCCGGGAGGGGCGGTGAGACCCAGTACTTC
>NA|TRBJ2-1|TRBV12-5|NA
CASGLAPLPLTRGTYNEQFF
TGTGCTAGTGGTTTGGCCCCTCTCCCCCTTACCCGTGGGACCTACAATGAGCAGTTCTTC
>NA|TRBJ1-2|TRBV7-9|NA
CASTRDRLGYGYTF
TGTGCCAGTACACGCGACAGGCTGGGATATGGCTACACCTTC
>NA|TRBJ1-5|TRBV28|NA
CASSLGGDNQPQHF
TGTGCCAGCAGTTTAGGAGGGGATAATCAGCCCCAGCATTTT
>NA|TRBJ2-5|TRBV18|TRBD1
CASSPNRGRETQYF
TGTGCCAGCTCACCGAACAGGGGGCGAGAGACCCAGTACTTC
>few|TRBJ2-5|TRBV5-1|TRBD2
CASSAGRLAGKETQYF
TGCGCCAGCAGCGCGGGCCGACTAGCGGGGAAAGAGACCCAGTACTTC
>NA|TRBJ2-2|TRBV5-8|NA
CASSLVLGNTGELFF
TGTGCCAGCAGCTTGGTTTTAGGGAACACCGGGGAGCTGTTTTTT
>NA|TRBJ2-1|TRBV11-3|NA
CASSPRGSYNEQFF
TGTGCCAGCAGCCCTAGGGGTTCCTACAATGAGCAGTTCTTC
>NA|TRBJ2-1|TRBV7-2|TRBD1
CASSSGGTGYKSRDEQFF
TGTGCCAGCAGCTCCGGCGGGACAGGGTATAAATCTCGGGATGAGCAGTTCTTC
>NA|TRBJ2-1|TRBV5-5|TRBD2
CASSLTLLAGLGQFF
TGTGCCAGCAGCTTAACCTTGTTAGCGGGACTAGGGCAGTTCTTC
>NA|TRBJ2-5|TRBV6-5|NA
CASSRTLQETQYF
TGTGCCAGCAGTCGGACACTCCAAGAGACCCAGTACTTC
>NA|TRBJ2-1|TRBV19|TRBD1
CASRTGQGAMHEQFF
TGTGCCAGTAGGACGGGACAGGGGGCTATGCATGAGCAGTTCTTC
>NA|TRBJ2-3|TRBV19|NA
CASSIVSSRATQYF
TGTGCCAGTAGTATAGTCAGTAGTCGAGCCACGCAGTATTTT
>NA|TRBJ1-4|TRBV4-2|NA
CASSQVLRGGDEKLFF
TGTGCCAGCAGCCAAGTTTTGAGGGGCGGGGATGAAAAACTGTTTTTT
>NA|TRBJ2-1|TRBV27|TRBD2
CASTRTSGRVGYNEQFF
TGTGCCAGCACCCGGACTAGCGGGAGGGTTGGTTACAATGAGCAGTTCTTC
>NA|TRBJ2-7|TRBV21-1|NA
CASSKRLIGQGYYEQYF
TGTGCCAGCAGCAAAAGACTTATAGGACAGGGGTACTACGAGCAGTACTTC
>NA|TRBJ1-2|TRBV5-1|NA
CASSLSDIYGYTF
TGCGCCAGCAGCTTGTCGGATATCTATGGCTACACCTTC
>few|TRBJ1-3|TRBV5-6|NA
CASSLQGFGNTIYF
TGTGCCAGCAGCTTGCAGGGGTTTGGAAACACCATATATTTT
>NA|TRBJ2-3|TRBV30|TRBD1
CAWSGQVGGLTDTQYF
TGTGCCTGGTCGGGACAGGTAGGGGGCCTCACAGATACGCAGTATTTT
>NA|TRBJ2-2|TRBV6-1|NA
CASSDGGHGELFF
TGTGCCAGCAGTGACGGAGGGCACGGGGAGCTGTTTTTT
>many|TRBJ1-5|TRBV19|TRBD1
CASRDDRGGDQPQHF
TGTGCCAGTAGAGACGACAGGGGCGGGGATCAGCCCCAGCATTTT
>NA|TRBJ2-7|TRBV5-4|TRBD1
CAITTGVYEQYF
TGTGCCATCACCACAGGGGTCTACGAGCAGTACTTC
>NA|TRBJ1-6|TRBV27|NA
CASKLHHSAGNSPLHF
TGTGCCAGTAAGTTACATCACTCTGCCGGGAATTCACCCCTCCACTTT
>NA|TRBJ2-1|TRBV29-1|NA
CSVEVSSGITGNEQFF
TGCAGCGTTGAAGTCTCCTCTGGGATAACGGGCAATGAGCAGTTCTTC
>NA|TRBJ2-5|TRBV19|TRBD2
CASSIVLAGGETQYF
TGTGCCAGTAGTATAGTCCTAGCGGGGGGAGAGACCCAGTACTTC
>few|TRBJ1-1|TRBV28|NA
CASSPRRTEAFF
TGTGCCAGCAGTCCCAGGCGGACTGAAGCTTTCTTT
>NA|TRBJ2-4|TRBV19|NA
CASSTLGLGLEYKNIQYF
TGTGCCAGTAGTACACTGGGCCTGGGACTGGAATACAAAAACATTCAGTACTTC
>NA|TRBJ1-2|TRBV2|TRBD1
CVRRDSPFTSNYGYTF
TGTGTTCGTAGGGACAGCCCGTTCACGTCTAACTATGGCTACACCTTC
>NA|TRBJ1-1|TRBV5-1|NA
CASSLSVGEAFF
TGCGCCAGCAGCTTGTCCGTGGGTGAAGCTTTCTTT